The 26 T cell receptor beta chains in this list originate from one sample, sequenced in a study of blood T cell repertoires in COVID-19. The assay was immunoSEQ multiplex PCR, and TCRdb's table has in-frame clones only and misses some. Of a few hundred thousand clones in the sample, around 92% were seen once. The sequenced sample was peripheral blood. The receptors come from a woman between 25 and 40 years old with COVID-19, enrolled during active disease.

The chain is built from TRBV28 and TRBJ1-5, with D uncertain. Between the trimmed V and J ends, which lost 6 bases and 6 bases, there was a span of 15 bases. Germline V gene data show CDR1 as MDHEN and CDR2 as SYDVKM. The CDR3 is 14 residues long. The CDR3: CASSFRQPRQPQHF. CDR3 in DNA: TGTGCCAGCAGCTTCAGACAACCCCGTCAGCCCCAGCATTTT.

This chain joins TRBV28 and TRBJ1-1; 10 bases line up with TRBD1. Per germline, CDR1 MDHEN and CDR2 SYDVKM. Trimming cost V 8 bases and J 0 bases; bases outside gene matches: 0. This CDR3 region has 13 residues. CDR3 DNA: TGTGCCAGCGGACAGGGGGTGAACACTGAAGCTTTCTTT. Translation: CASGQGVNTEAFF.

This chain links TRBV5-1 with TRBJ1-1, with D perhaps TRBD1 (6 bases). The CDR3 is made up of 14 amino acids. Germline CDR1 and CDR2: SGHRS and YFSETQ. Between the trimmed V and J ends, which lost 2 bases and 7 bases, there was a span of 15 bases. The DNA of the CDR3 is TGCGCCAGCAGCTTCAATCCAGGGGCTGGTGAAGCTTTCTTT. Translation gives CASSFNPGAGEAFF.

This clone was detected only once. The chain carries TRBV19 and TRBJ1-2, with TRBD1 matching 7 bases. The trim removed 6 bases at V and 3 bases at J, leaving 10 bases unmatched. The CDR3 spans 15 residues. Germline assignment: CDR1 LNHDA and CDR2 SQIVND (reference sequence). Written as DNA, the CDR3 is TGTGCCAGTAGCGATCCGGGACAGAAGTACTATGGCTACACCTTC. It encodes CASSDPGQKYYGYTF.

This chain uses TRBV12-3 or TRBV12-4 with TRBJ2-1; D perhaps matches TRBD2 (6 bases). The CDR3 spans 13 residues. V lost 6 bases and J lost 2, with 8 bases in between. The DNA of the CDR3 is TGTGCCAGCAGCCGGGGGACCTACAATGAGCAGTTCTTC. This gives the protein CASSRGTYNEQFF.

This clone was recorded a few times. The chain has TRBV2 and TRBJ1-1; TRBD1 matches 9 bases. This CDR3 region has 13 residues. The germline V gene has CDR1 SNHLY and CDR2 FYNNEI. Trimming removed 6 bases from V and 4 bases from J; junction bases left unmatched: 3. The CDR3 here is CASRTQGATEAFF. CDR3 coding DNA: TGTGCCAGCAGGACACAGGGGGCCACTGAAGCTTTCTTT.

The J gene is TRBJ1-5, the V gene TRBV4-2; no definite D call. With 0 bases removed from V and 0 bases from J, the gap between germline ends came to 6 bases. The CDR3 has 15 residues. In germline, CDR1 is LGHNA, CDR2 YNFKEQ. The CDR3 bases are TGTGCCAGCAGCCAAGACAGTAATAGCAATCAGCCCCAGCATTTT. Its translation: CASSQDSNSNQPQHF.

This sequence joins TRBV5-1 and TRBJ2-7; 7 nucleotides agree with TRBD1. V lost 0 bases and J lost 3; bases outside the gene matches: 12. The CDR3 has 17 residues. Germline-derived CDR1 and CDR2 are SGHRS and YFSETQ. CDR3 sequence (DNA): TGCGCCAGCAGCTTGGAATTATTGGGACAGCTAAACTACGAGCAGTACTTC. It yields the protein CASSLELLGQLNYEQYF.

The chain joins TRBV19 to TRBJ1-1; no firm D call. The germline V gene has CDR1 LNHDA and CDR2 SQIVND (reference sequence). The CDR3 spans 12 residues. V was cut by 1 base and J by 8 bases, with 8 bases left in between. In nucleotides, the CDR3 is TGTGCCAGTAGTATAGGTAGTGTCGAAGCTTTCTTT. Translated, it gives CASSIGSVEAFF.

Points on this clone: Other DNA sequences in this sample translate to the same CDR3. The V and J genes are TRBV6-4 and TRBJ1-6, with D possibly being TRBD1 (6 bases). The length of the CDR3 is 12 residues. Trimming took 6 bases from V and 7 from J, leaving 7 bases between them. CDR1 and CDR2 from the germline V gene are MRHNA and SNTAGT. The chain's CDR3 is CASRQGNSPLHF. In DNA, the CDR3 is TGTGCCAGCAGACAGGGAAATTCACCCCTCCACTTT.

The V gene is TRBV5-1, the J gene TRBJ1-1, with no clear D. Trimming pared 8 bases from V and 1 base from J, leaving 15 bases between. The CDR3 runs to 14 residues. CDR1 and CDR2 (germline): SGHRS, YFSETQ. CDR3 bases: TGCGCCAGTACGGGAAGACCAGGGAACACTGAAGCTTTCTTT. It yields the protein CASTGRPGNTEAFF.

V gene TRBV28 combines with J gene TRBJ1-5; the D is unclear. Germline V CDR1 and CDR2: MDHEN, SYDVKM. This CDR3 region has 15 residues. Trimming stripped 3 bases from V and 2 bases from J, with 11 bases between. The CDR3 nucleotides are TGTGCCAGCAGTTTTGGGAGATGGGGCAATCAGCCCCAGCATTTT. It encodes CASSFGRWGNQPQHF.

The V gene is TRBV5-1, the J gene TRBJ2-5; 12 positions agree with TRBD2. CDR1 is SGHRS, CDR2 YFSETQ, per germline. The V gene end was trimmed by 6 bases and the J gene end by 2 bases; junction bases not matched to a gene: 5. This CDR3 is 15 amino acids long. The CDR3 DNA sequence: TGCGCCAGCATTCGGACTAGCGGGACGCAAGAGACCCAGTACTTC. Translating it yields CASIRTSGTQETQYF.

V is TRBV18 and J is TRBJ2-3; 10 bases align to TRBD1. Looked up from germline, CDR1 is KGHSH and CDR2 is LQKENI. With 3 bases clipped from V and 2 bases from J, the junction kept 5 bases outside the gene matches. This CDR3 spans 16 amino acids. In DNA, the CDR3 is TGTGCCAGCTCACCCCGGGACAGGGGAGTCACAGATACGCAGTATTTT. Its protein is CASSPRDRGVTDTQYF.

This clone was observed once. The CDR3 protein is CASSKPTGDGYTF. The CDR3 DNA reads TGTGCCAGCAGTAAACCGACAGGGGACGGCTACACCTTC. The chain joins TRBV6-6 to TRBJ1-2; 8 nucleotides agree with TRBD1. The germline gives CDR1 MNHNY, CDR2 SVGAGI (reference sequence). J was trimmed by 8 bases and V by 5 bases; bases with no gene match: 7. This CDR3 spans 13 amino acids.

This clone turned up a few times. This chain uses TRBV19 with TRBJ1-5; D possibly corresponds to TRBD1 (5 bases). The CDR3 spans 15 residues. Between the trimmed V and J ends, which lost 3 bases and 5 bases, there was a span of 14 bases. Germline values: CDR1 LNHDA, CDR2 SQIVND (reference sequence). The CDR3 DNA sequence: TGTGCCAGTAGTATGGGTGGGGGGAGGTATCAGCCCCAGCATTTT. Protein product: CASSMGGGRYQPQHF.

This chain uses TRBV9 with TRBJ1-3, with D possibly being TRBD1 (6 bases). Per the germline V gene, CDR1 is SGDLS and CDR2 is YYNGEE. The V and J ends lost 3 bases and 1 base respectively, with 14 bases between them. This CDR3 is built from 16 residues. The DNA of the CDR3 is TGTGCCAGCAGCGCGGAATTCAGGGGATCTGGAAACACCATATATTTT. This translates into CASSAEFRGSGNTIYF.

This clone appeared once. This rearrangement joins TRBV14 to TRBJ1-3, with D perhaps TRBD1 (6 bases). Germline V CDR1 and CDR2: SGHDN, FVKESK. The CDR3 totals 15 residues. V gave up 4 bases and J gave up 8 bases, with 18 bases separating them. The CDR3 DNA sequence: TGTGCCAGCAGCCCCCGCGGGGGCGCTCAGGACACCATATATTTT. Its protein is CASSPRGGAQDTIYF.

V usage is TRBV18 and J usage is TRBJ2-5, with D possibly matching TRBD2 (6 bases). V lost 5 bases and J 5 bases, leaving 21 bases between the germline ends. The CDR3 runs to 16 residues. Germline V gene sequence: CDR1 KGHSH, CDR2 LQKENI. The CDR3 bases are TGTGCCAGCTCAATACTCGGGACTCACCAAGGGGAGACCCAGTACTTC. Its translation: CASSILGTHQGETQYF. The complete variable domain, with remaining parts taken from reference TRBV18 and TRBJ2-5, reads NAGVMQNPRHLVRRRGQEARLRCSPMKGHSHVYWYRQLPEEGLKFMVYLQKENIIDESGMPKERFSAEFPKEGPSILRIQQVVRGDSAAYFCASSILGTHQGETQYFGPGTRLLVL.

The chain carries TRBV30 and TRBJ1-2; no clear D gene. The V and J ends lost 2 bases and 1 base respectively, with 8 bases between them. The germline V gene has CDR1 GTSNPN and CDR2 SVGIG (reference sequence). This CDR3 has 13 residues. The CDR3 coding sequence is TGTGCCTGGAGTTACAGCCTTAACTATGGCTACACCTTC. Translating it yields CAWSYSLNYGYTF.

The V gene is TRBV28, the J gene TRBJ1-1; TRBD1 aligns across 8 bases. This CDR3 region has 16 residues. Germline V gene data show CDR1 as MDHEN and CDR2 as SYDVKM. Losses at the gene ends were 5 bases for V and 1 base for J; bases not matched to a gene: 9. The chain's CDR3 is CASSRGQGAKNTEAFF. CDR3 DNA sequence: TGTGCCAGCAGTAGAGGGCAGGGGGCTAAGAACACTGAAGCTTTCTTT. Variable domain in full (rest from reference TRBV28 and TRBJ1-1): DVKVTQSSRYLVKRTGEKVFLECVQDMDHENMFWYRQDPGLGLRLIYFSYDVKMKEKGDIPEGYSVSREKKERFSLILESASTNQTSMYLCASSRGQGAKNTEAFFGQGTRLTVV.

This clone has only one observation. V usage is TRBV9 and J usage is TRBJ2-1; D is possibly TRBD2 (6 bases). Per the germline V gene, CDR1 is SGDLS and CDR2 is YYNGEE. The CDR3 length is 18 residues. Trimming took 0 bases from V and 4 from J, leaving 20 bases between them. The CDR3 nucleotides read TGTGCCAGCAGCGTAGGCTCGGGAGCAGGGTTAGGGTACAATGAGCAGTTCTTC. Translation: CASSVGSGAGLGYNEQFF.

The V gene is TRBV6-5, the J gene TRBJ1-2; D possibly corresponds to TRBD1 (5 bases). Germline CDR1 and CDR2: MNHEY and SVGAGI. V lost 3 bases to trimming and J lost 8 bases, with 19 bases between them. The CDR3 length is 15 residues. DNA of the CDR3: TGTGCCAGCAGTTATAGGGCAGGGTCATTTGGCGGCTACACCTTC. Its protein is CASSYRAGSFGGYTF.

The chain carries TRBV18 and TRBJ1-5, with 7 bases identical to TRBD1. Germline V CDR1 and CDR2: KGHSH, LQKENI. The CDR3 extends over 13 amino acids. Trimming at V came to 6 bases and at J to 3 bases, leaving 2 bases not matched to a gene. This chain's CDR3 is CASSGQYNQPQHF. In DNA, the CDR3 is TGTGCCAGCTCGGGACAGTACAATCAGCCCCAGCATTTT. The whole variable domain, remainder taken from reference TRBV18 and TRBJ1-5, is NAGVMQNPRHLVRRRGQEARLRCSPMKGHSHVYWYRQLPEEGLKFMVYLQKENIIDESGMPKERFSAEFPKEGPSILRIQQVVRGDSAAYFCASSGQYNQPQHFGDGTRLSIL.

The table lists this clone with a count of one. The gene calls are TRBV11-3 and TRBJ1-6, with D possibly matching TRBD1 (6 bases). This CDR3 spans 13 amino acids. The germline gives CDR1 SGHNT, CDR2 YENEEA. The ends were cut back, 5 bases at V and 8 bases at J, with 10 bases in the middle. The CDR3 sequence is CASSTRQDSPLHF. The CDR3 bases are TGTGCCAGCAGCACCCGACAGGATTCACCCCTCCACTTT.

The chain has TRBV28 and TRBJ1-2; D may be TRBD1 (5 bases). Trimming took 4 bases from V and 8 from J, leaving 23 bases between them. The germline V gene encodes CDR1 MDHEN and CDR2 SYDVKM. The CDR3 extends over 16 amino acids. In DNA form, the CDR3 reads TGTGCCAGCAGTTCAAGGAGGGGCGGGGTACTGGGAGGCTACACCTTC. This encodes CASSSRRGGVLGGYTF.